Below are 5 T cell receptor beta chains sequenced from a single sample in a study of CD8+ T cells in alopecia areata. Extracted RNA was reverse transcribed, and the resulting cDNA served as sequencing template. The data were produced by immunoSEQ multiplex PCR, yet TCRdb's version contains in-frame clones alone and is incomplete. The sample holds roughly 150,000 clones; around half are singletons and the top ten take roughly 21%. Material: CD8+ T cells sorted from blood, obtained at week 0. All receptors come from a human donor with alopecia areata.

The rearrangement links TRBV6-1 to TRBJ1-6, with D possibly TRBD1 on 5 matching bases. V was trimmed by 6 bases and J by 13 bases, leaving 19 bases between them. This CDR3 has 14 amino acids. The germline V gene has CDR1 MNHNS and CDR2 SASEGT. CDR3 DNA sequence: TGTGCCAGCAGACGACCAGAACGCGGGGGTCCCCTCCACTTT. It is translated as CASRRPERGGPLHF.

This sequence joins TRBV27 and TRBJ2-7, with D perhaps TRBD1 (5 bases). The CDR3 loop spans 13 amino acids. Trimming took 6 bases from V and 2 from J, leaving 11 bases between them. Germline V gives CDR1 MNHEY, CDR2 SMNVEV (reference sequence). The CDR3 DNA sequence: TGTGCCAGCAGCCTAGGGGCTACCTACGAGCAGTACTTC. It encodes CASSLGATYEQYF.

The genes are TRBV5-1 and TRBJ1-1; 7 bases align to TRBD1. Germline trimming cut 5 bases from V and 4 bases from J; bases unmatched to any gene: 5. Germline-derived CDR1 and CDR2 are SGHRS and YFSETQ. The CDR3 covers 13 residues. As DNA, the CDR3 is TGCGCCAGCAGAGTACAGGGGAGCACTGAAGCTTTCTTT. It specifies CASRVQGSTEAFF.

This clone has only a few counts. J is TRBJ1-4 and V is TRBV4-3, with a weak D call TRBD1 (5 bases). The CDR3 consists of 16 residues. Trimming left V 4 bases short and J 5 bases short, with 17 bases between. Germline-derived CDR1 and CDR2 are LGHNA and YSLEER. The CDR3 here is CASSPTLTAPNEKLFF. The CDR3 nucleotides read TGCGCCAGCAGCCCTACCTTGACAGCCCCAAATGAAAAACTGTTTTTT.

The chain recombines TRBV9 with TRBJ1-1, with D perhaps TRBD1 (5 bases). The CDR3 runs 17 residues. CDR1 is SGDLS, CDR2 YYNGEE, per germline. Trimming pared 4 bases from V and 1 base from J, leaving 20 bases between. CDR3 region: CASSPQASAEKNTEAFF. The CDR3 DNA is TGTGCCAGCAGCCCACAGGCCTCGGCGGAGAAGAACACTGAAGCTTTCTTT.